This TCR beta chain was captured by sequencing in a study of blood T cell repertoires in COVID-19. Study as a whole: From the United States, Italy and Spain came samples of acute and convalescent COVID-19.

Using immunoSEQ multiplex PCR, the repertoire was profiled, and TCRdb retains in-frame clones only, with some absent. Of some 120,000 clones listed, about 80% are singletons. The clonotype originates from a woman in her fifties or sixties with acute or convalescent COVID-19. The sequencing sample was made of peripheral blood.

The CDR3 loop is CASNAGAYGYTF. The CDR3 nucleotides read TGTGCCTCTAACGCAGGGGCCTATGGCTACACCTTC. This chain joins TRBV30 and TRBJ1-2; the D gene is possibly TRBD1 (6 bases). This CDR3 has 12 residues. V was trimmed by 7 bases and J by 4 bases, leaving 13 bases between them. Germline V gene lookup returns CDR1 GTSNPN and CDR2 SVGIG (reference sequence). Using reference TRBV30 and TRBJ1-2 for the parts outside the CDR3, the full variable domain is SQTIHQWPATLVQPVGSPLSLECTVEGTSNPNLYWYRQAAGRGLQLLFYSVGIGQISSEVPQNLSASRPQDRQFILSSKKLLLSDSGFYLCASNAGAYGYTFGSGTRLTVV.